This T cell receptor beta chain was sequenced for a study of CD8+ T cells in alopecia areata (dated by TCRdb to the late 2010s). Some background on the complete study: Treated patients were enrolled in an open-label pilot trial of oral tofacitinib at 5 to 10 mg twice daily for moderate-to-severe alopecia areata. Tofacitinib was given for 6 to 18 months, followed by 6 months of follow-up off drug to assess delayed response and recurrence. In both human patients and the C3H/HeJ mouse model, the study applied high-throughput TCRbeta sequencing to look at T cell clonal expansion in alopecia areata. In humans, TCRbeta sequencing was performed on scalp tissue and on sorted CD4+ and CD8+ peripheral blood T cells from healthy controls and from patients with patchy or totalis/universalis alopecia areata. Biopsies were taken from tofacitinib-treated patients at baseline and at 4 and 24 weeks of treatment, and a later scalp biopsy was taken in several of the tofacitinib-treated patients. Scalp clonality was compared across normal scalp (n=4), patchy alopecia areata scalp (n=8), and alopecia totalis/universalis scalp (n=8). The RNA source kit depended on sample type: the PAXgene miRNA kit for fixed scalp, the miRNeasy kit for PBMCs, and the RNeasy kit for mouse skin. Amplification of TCRbeta CDR3 regions was done by immunoSEQ multiplex PCR using 35 Vbeta forward primers and 13 Jbeta reverse primers.

With regard to this clone: Its antigen is unknown. No base quality values were provided; no much bigger clone lies one nucleotide off.

Results and caveats for the whole study, not just this receptor: Compared with mice, TCR sequences shared between patients were less clear, possibly partly because of HLA diversity across the patient population. Unlike mouse skin, which is dominated by gammadelta T cells, normal human skin has resident alphabeta T cells that are also sequenced, and this complicates analysis of the scalp TCR repertoire. Compared with normal scalp, lesional scalp, particularly in alopecia totalis/universalis, had higher clonality and more expanded CD8+ clones, which suggests antigenic drive.

The library was built by means of the immunoSEQ multiplex PCR assay. To provide template for TCR sequencing, every sample had RNA extracted and reverse transcribed into cDNA. First-strand cDNA was synthesized using SuperScript III with a 2:1 mix of oligo-dT and random hexamers. A synthetic immune receptor repertoire was used to assess amplification bias, and residual bias was removed computationally. Under the source paper's analysis protocol: Raw reads were preprocessed for error removal, and CDR3 was defined according to IMGT conventions as running from the conserved cysteine to phenylalanine. Clonality was calculated as 1 minus Shannon entropy normalized by log2 of the number of productive unique TCRs. CD4 or CD8 identity of scalp clones was inferred by cross-referencing scalp TCRbeta sequences with sorted blood CD4 and CD8 repertoires. In its TCRdb copy, this immuneACCESS table keeps in-frame sequences only and misses some clones. Where compared with another copy, unresolved V genes explain less than half of these, and the others have no known cause. V, J and clone size reflect that table, while D and trimming were determined from the DNA. The sample has 160,000 or so clones on record, about 67% of them singletons. The top ten clonotypes cover about an eighth of the sample.

The time point label on this specimen signifies: baseline before oral tofacitinib. From alopecia areata patients, peripheral blood was collected along with lesional scalp punch biopsies. PBMCs were separated by density centrifugation and stained for CD3, CD4 and CD8, after which CD4+ and CD8+ T cells were sorted on a FACSAria. Inclusive of the bounding cysteine and phenylalanine, the CDR3 is 15 residues long. The retained sequence is limited to the CDR3, 45 bases, with the frame set at the first base. V and J lose 6 bases and 3 bases, and a span of 15 bases separates them. The germline V gene encodes CDR1 LGHNA and CDR2 YNFKEQ.

This receptor was identified in a human donor with alopecia areata. The V and J segments used are TRBV4-2 and TRBJ2-4, with a weak D call of TRBD2 (6 bases match). Sequencing used CD8+ T cells sorted from blood, obtained at week 0. CDR3 reads: CASSPEEGSKNIQYF. In nucleotides, the sequence is TGTGCCAGCAGTCCCGAGGAGGGGAGCAAAAACATTCAGTACTTC.